This TCR beta chain emerged from a study of human T cells and chemical hapten exposure (dated by TCRdb to the early 2020s). With regard to the full study: For sensitization, 2% DPC in acetone was applied to a roughly 2 cm by roughly 2 cm area of upper inner arm skin. Throughout the approximately 24-week study period, patients were also given weekly therapeutic DPC doses on the scalp. Patch testing was done on the upper back using Finn chambers containing 0.01% DPC, and results were scored after 6 days according to International Contact Dermatitis Research Group standards. The mostly female patient cohort included alopecia areata with under or over 50% scalp involvement, alopecia totalis and alopecia universalis. Libraries were pooled for sequencing, and variation in per-sample TCR yields was attributed mainly to small differences in library volumes within the pool. This study followed changes in the peripheral blood TCR repertoire in vivo during primary and secondary sensitization of alopecia patients to the hapten diphenylcyclopropenone (DPC). Blood samples were taken from patients before sensitization (week 0) and then at 2, 6 and about 24 weeks after DPC sensitization. Twenty-nine alopecia patients provided blood for TCR sequencing at one to four time points (pre-sensitization, 2, 6 and 24 weeks).

The time point label here, explained by the study, means: pre-sensitization, week 0. According to the study, the label for this sample's treatment or condition signals: therapeutic diphenylcyclopropenone sensitization with weekly scalp DPC. At every patch-test visit, the blood draw took place before the patch test was put on. To be eligible, patients had to be aged 18 to 70, diagnosed with alopecia and judged suitable for DPC therapy, while pregnant patients were excluded. Total RNA was extracted from unfractionated whole blood that had been collected in Tempus Blood RNA tubes. The paper's findings and limits, for the study overall: No change with DPC sensitization was found in the number of TCRs above 1 in 1000 frequency, and no evidence of global repertoire structure alterations was found. Expanded TCRs formed significantly more large CDR3 similarity clusters than pre-sensitization or healthy control sets, consistent with antigen-driven responses. The number of PT1 expanded TCRs positively correlated with patch test score, significant at thresholds 8, 16 and 32 but not 4. Repeated subsampling changed both the strength of the expansion versus patch-test correlation and the threshold at which that correlation became significant. Because every patient had alopecia, a presumed autoimmune disease, the patients' immune response might differ from that of healthy individuals.

Here V drops 0 bases and J drops 2 bases, and the junction holds 11 bases not matched to any gene. From the cysteine through the phenylalanine, the CDR3 covers 17 amino acids. The CDR3 DNA has 51 bases and is translated from base 1. From the germline V gene, CDR1 is SGDLS and CDR2 is YYNGEE. This clonotype came up a few times. The antigen it binds to is not known. The record has no base qualities; no much larger clone is one base away. The protocol used for the library was RACE. Sequenced using a NextSeq 500. During library preparation, unique molecular identifiers were attached to individual cDNA molecules so that TCRs could be counted in a quantitative, reproducible way. From each blood RNA sample, both TCR alpha and TCR beta chains were sequenced. In the original analysis: The median number of TCRs per sample was over 85,000, ranging from about 20,000 to 690,600. The Decombinator software suite was used to annotate the V, J and CDR3 of the TCR reads. Every sample was subsampled to the same number of TCRs (28,000) for the PS versus PT1 abundance plots. Expanded TCRs were defined as absent before sensitization and observed at least eight times at the 2-week time point. TCRdb redid the processing of the public reads, applying fastp at Q25 and MiXCR, and retained in-frame beta chains. All rows with the same CDR3 protein become a single entry with the most common DNA and genes. TCRdb assigned the V and J calls; the authors' analysis was not used. This sample has some 330,000 distinct CDR3 sequences in its table, and 4.5% to 7% of those were observed once. Together, the top ten hold less than 9% of the sample.

Rearrangement joined TRBV9 to TRBJ2-7, and 7 bases in between align with TRBD1. The sequence was collected from a woman aged 18-35 years with alopecia areata. Some clones in this sample may be carry-over from other donors' samples. The specimen comprised whole blood, sampled in connection with sensitization to the hapten diphenylcyclopropenone (DPC). This receptor carries the CDR3 CASSVVADRPPTYEQYF. The DNA reads TGTGCCAGCAGCGTAGTCGCGGACAGGCCACCTACCTACGAGCAGTACTTC.